Listed below are T cell receptor beta chains from one sample, sequenced in a study of vaccination and CD4 T cells after COVID-19. MiXCR, applied by TCRdb to the PCR reads, yields one record per CDR3 protein. The table has some 15,000 distinct CDR3 sequences, about 30% seen once. The antigens of these receptors remain unknown. Sequenced material: CD4+ T cells from blood, cultured in vitro, taken after SARS-CoV-2 vaccination. All receptors derive from a human donor who had recovered from COVID-19. Both conserved end residues are part of each CDR3. D genes are given only for firm matches. The size of a clone is reported for some rows only, either as once, few or many, or as a class for expanded clones.

J gene	clone size	D gene	V gene	CDR3 DNA	CDR3 protein
TRBJ2-3	few	TRBD1	TRBV5-8	TGTGCCAGCAGCTCGGGACAGAACACAGATACGCAGTATTTT	CASSSGQNTDTQYF
TRBJ2-1	NA	TRBD2	TRBV20-1	TGCAGTCCGAGGCCGGGACTACCAAACAATGAGCAGTTCTTC	CSPRPGLPNNEQFF
TRBJ1-2	few	NA	TRBV20-1	TGCAGTGCTAGAGATCGAGCTAACTATGGCTACACCTTC	CSARDRANYGYTF
TRBJ2-7	NA	NA	TRBV7-2	TGTGCCAGCAGCTCCCGACCCACCTACGAGCAGTACTTC	CASSSRPTYEQYF
TRBJ2-7	NA	TRBD2	TRBV20-1	TGCAGTGCTAAACTAGCGGGAGCTGCCGAGCAGTACTTC	CSAKLAGAAEQYF
TRBJ2-3	few	TRBD2	TRBV27	TGTGCCAGCAGGAAGCGGGAGACTAGCACAGATACGCAGTATTTT	CASRKRETSTDTQYF
TRBJ1-4	NA	NA	TRBV20-1	TGCAGTGCTAGAGACCACTCAGAGGGTCCTGAAAAACTGTTTTTT	CSARDHSEGPEKLFF
TRBJ2-5	NA	TRBD1	TRBV7-3	TGTGCCAGCAGCCTATCAGGGACAGGGTCTGAGACCCAGTACTTC	CASSLSGTGSETQYF
TRBJ1-3	few	NA	TRBV6-1	TGTGCCAGCAGTGAACCCGACAGAGGCCCCTCTGGAAACACCATATATTTT	CASSEPDRGPSGNTIYF
TRBJ2-3	NA	NA	TRBV19	TGTGCCAGTGGCAGGGGGGTGGCCACAGATACGCAGTATTTT	CASGRGVATDTQYF
TRBJ2-7	few	TRBD1	TRBV11-1	TGTGCCAGCAGCTCCACGATGGACAGGGCAGAGCAGTACTTC	CASSSTMDRAEQYF
TRBJ2-7	few	NA	TRBV6-2/TRBV6-3	TGTGCCAGCAGTTCGAGGAGCCGCGAGCAGTACTTC	CASSSRSREQYF
TRBJ1-3	NA	TRBD1	TRBV19	TGTGCCAGTAGTACACCGGGACAGGGTTTTGGAAACACCATATATTTT	CASSTPGQGFGNTIYF
TRBJ2-3	NA	TRBD1	TRBV2	TGTGCCAGCAGGACAGGGGCCGGCACAGATACGCAGTATTTT	CASRTGAGTDTQYF
TRBJ1-1	NA	NA	TRBV2	TGTGCCAGCAGGGAGCGACTTGACACTGAAGCTTTCTTT	CASRERLDTEAFF
TRBJ1-1	once	NA	TRBV5-6	TGTGCCAGCAGCTTTATGGGACGGGAGAACACTGAAGCTTTCTTT	CASSFMGRENTEAFF
TRBJ1-1	NA	NA	TRBV7-2	TGTGCCACCATGGCGGGTTTCACTGAAGCTTTCTTT	CATMAGFTEAFF
TRBJ2-5	few	TRBD2	TRBV5-6	TGTGCCAGCAGCCAGGGACTAGCGGGAGGTAGGGAGACCCAGTACTTC	CASSQGLAGGRETQYF
TRBJ1-5	NA	NA	TRBV6-1	TGTGCCAGCAGTGAAGGGGCAGGGTGGTATAGCAATCAGCCCCAGCATTTT	CASSEGAGWYSNQPQHF
TRBJ1-5	NA	TRBD1	TRBV5-6	TGTGCCAGCAGCCGCAGGGACAGGGTCCATCAGCCCCAGCATTTT	CASSRRDRVHQPQHF
TRBJ2-1	NA	TRBD2	TRBV6-2/TRBV6-3	TGTGCCAGCAGTTTACGACTAGCGGAATACAATGAGCAGTTCTTC	CASSLRLAEYNEQFF
TRBJ1-5	NA	NA	TRBV7-2	TGTGCCAGCAGCCCGGTCCCCACACGCAGGGTTAGGAGCAATCAGCCCCAGCATTTT	CASSPVPTRRVRSNQPQHF
TRBJ1-2	NA	NA	TRBV20-1	TGCACCGCCCCCTGGGGGTTGGGGGTAAATGGCTACACCTTC	CTAPWGLGVNGYTF
TRBJ1-2	NA	NA	TRBV12-3/TRBV12-4	TGTGCCAGCAGCCCCGGGCCGGGGTCAGGTTCCTATGGCTACACCTTC	CASSPGPGSGSYGYTF
TRBJ1-1	NA	TRBD1	TRBV6-1	TGTGCCAGCAGGAAGGGACAGGATCGCACTGAAGCTTTCTTT	CASRKGQDRTEAFF